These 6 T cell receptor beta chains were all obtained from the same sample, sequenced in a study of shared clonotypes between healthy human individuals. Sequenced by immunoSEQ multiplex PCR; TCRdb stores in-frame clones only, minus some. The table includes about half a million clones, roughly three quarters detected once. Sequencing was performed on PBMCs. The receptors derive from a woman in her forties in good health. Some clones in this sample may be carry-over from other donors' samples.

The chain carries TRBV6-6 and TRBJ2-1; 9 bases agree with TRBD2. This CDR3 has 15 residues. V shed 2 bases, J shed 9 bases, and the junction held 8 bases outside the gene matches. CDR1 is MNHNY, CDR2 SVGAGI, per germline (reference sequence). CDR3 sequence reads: CASSYGLAGMSEQFF. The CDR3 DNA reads TGTGCCAGCAGTTACGGGCTAGCGGGAATGAGTGAGCAGTTCTTC.

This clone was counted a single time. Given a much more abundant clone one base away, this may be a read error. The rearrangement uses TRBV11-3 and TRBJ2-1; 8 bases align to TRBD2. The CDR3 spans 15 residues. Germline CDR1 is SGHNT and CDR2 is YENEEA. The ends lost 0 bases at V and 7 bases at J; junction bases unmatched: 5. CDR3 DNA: TGTGCCAGCAGCTTAGATCGGGCTAGCGGGAATGAGCAGTTCTTC. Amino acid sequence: CASSLDRASGNEQFF.

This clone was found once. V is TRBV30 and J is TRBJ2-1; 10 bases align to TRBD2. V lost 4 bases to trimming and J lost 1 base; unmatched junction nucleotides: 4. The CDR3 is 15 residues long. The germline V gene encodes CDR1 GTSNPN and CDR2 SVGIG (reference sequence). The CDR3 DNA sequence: TGTGCCTGGAACAGAGCGGGAGGGTCCTACAATGAGCAGTTCTTC. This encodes CAWNRAGGSYNEQFF.

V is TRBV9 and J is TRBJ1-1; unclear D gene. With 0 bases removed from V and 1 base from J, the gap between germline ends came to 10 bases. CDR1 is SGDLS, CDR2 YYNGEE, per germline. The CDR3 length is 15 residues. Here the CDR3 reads CASSVAGPPNTEAFF. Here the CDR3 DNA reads TGTGCCAGCAGCGTAGCCGGCCCCCCGAACACTGAAGCTTTCTTT.

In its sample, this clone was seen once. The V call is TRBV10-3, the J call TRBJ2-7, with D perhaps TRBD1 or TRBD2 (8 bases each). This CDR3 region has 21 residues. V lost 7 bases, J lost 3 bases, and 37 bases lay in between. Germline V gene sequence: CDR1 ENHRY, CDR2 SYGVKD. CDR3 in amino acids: CAITSRDRSGRRPGGGYEQYF. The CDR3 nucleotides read TGTGCCATCACCTCCCGGGACAGGAGTGGACGACGGCCGGGGGGGGGCTACGAGCAGTACTTC.

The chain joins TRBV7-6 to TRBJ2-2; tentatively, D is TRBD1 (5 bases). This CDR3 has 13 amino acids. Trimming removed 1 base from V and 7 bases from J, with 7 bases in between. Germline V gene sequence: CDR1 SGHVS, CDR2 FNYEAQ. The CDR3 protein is CASSLVGDGELFF. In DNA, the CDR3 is TGTGCCAGCAGCTTAGTAGGGGACGGGGAGCTGTTTTTT.